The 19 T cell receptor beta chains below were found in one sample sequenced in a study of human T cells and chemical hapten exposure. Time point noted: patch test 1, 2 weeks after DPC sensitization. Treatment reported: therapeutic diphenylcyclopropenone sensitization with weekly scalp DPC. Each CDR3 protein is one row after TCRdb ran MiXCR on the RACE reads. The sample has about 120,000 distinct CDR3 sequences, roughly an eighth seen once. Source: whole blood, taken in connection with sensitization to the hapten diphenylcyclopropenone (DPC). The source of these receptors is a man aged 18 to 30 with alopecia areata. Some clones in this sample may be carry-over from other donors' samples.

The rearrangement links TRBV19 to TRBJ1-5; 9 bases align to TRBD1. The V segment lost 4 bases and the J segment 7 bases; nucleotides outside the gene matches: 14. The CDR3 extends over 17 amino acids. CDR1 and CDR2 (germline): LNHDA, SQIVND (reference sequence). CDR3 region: CASSTTGGALKGQPQHF. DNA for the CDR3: TGTGCCAGTAGTACTACAGGGGGCGCTTTGAAAGGACAGCCCCAGCATTTT. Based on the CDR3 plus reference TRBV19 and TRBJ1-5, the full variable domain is DGGITQSPKYLFRKEGQNVTLSCEQNLNHDAMYWYRQDPGQGLRLIYYSQIVNDFQKGDIAEGYSVSREKKESFPLTVTSAQKNPTAFYLCASSTTGGALKGQPQHFGDGTRLSIL.

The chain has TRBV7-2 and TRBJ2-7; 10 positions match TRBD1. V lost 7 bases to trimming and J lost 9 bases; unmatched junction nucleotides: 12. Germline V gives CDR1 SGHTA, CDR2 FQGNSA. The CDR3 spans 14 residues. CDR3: CASTSRDRGSGQYF. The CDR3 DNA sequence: TGTGCCAGCACCAGCAGGGACAGGGGTAGTGGGCAGTACTTC.

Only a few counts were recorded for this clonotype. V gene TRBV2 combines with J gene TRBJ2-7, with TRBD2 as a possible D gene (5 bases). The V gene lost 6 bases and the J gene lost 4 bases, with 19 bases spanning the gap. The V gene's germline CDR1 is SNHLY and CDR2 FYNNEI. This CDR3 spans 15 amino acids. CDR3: CASRTTILPGYEQYF. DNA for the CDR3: TGTGCCAGCAGGACAACCATCCTCCCGGGGTACGAGCAGTACTTC.

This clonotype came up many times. CDR3 sequence reads: CSVDGRGLYNEQFF. CDR3 in DNA: TGCAGCGTTGATGGACGGGGGTTGTACAATGAGCAGTTCTTC. This sequence joins TRBV29-1 and TRBJ2-1, with a possible D match to TRBD2 (6 bases). V was clipped by 3 bases and J by 4 bases, with 13 bases between them. Germline V CDR1 and CDR2: SQVTM, ANQGSEA. This CDR3 has 14 amino acids.

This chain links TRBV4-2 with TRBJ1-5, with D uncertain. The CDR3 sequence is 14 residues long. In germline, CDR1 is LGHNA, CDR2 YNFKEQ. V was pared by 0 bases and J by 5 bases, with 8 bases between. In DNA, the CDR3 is TGTGCCAGCAGCCAAGAAGCTGGGGATCAGCCCCAGCATTTT. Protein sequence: CASSQEAGDQPQHF.

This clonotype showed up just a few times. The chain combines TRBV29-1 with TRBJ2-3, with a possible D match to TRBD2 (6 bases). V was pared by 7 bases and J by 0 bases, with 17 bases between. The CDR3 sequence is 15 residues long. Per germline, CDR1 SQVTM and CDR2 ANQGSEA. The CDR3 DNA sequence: TGCAGCGGGGACTCCGACCCAACTAGCACAGATACGCAGTATTTT. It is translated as CSGDSDPTSTDTQYF.

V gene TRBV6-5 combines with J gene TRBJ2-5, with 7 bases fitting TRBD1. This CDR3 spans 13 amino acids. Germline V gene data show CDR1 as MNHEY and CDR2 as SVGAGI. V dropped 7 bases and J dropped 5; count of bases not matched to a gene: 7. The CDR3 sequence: CASTTSGGETQYF. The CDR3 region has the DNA TGTGCCAGCACCACCTCAGGGGGTGAGACCCAGTACTTC.

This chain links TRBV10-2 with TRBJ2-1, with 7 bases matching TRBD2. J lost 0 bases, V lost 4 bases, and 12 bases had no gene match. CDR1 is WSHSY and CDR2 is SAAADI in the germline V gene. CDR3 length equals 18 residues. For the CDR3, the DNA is TGCGCCAGCAGTGTTTCAGCGGGGATACCACTCTCCTACAATGAGCAGTTCTTC. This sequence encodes CASSVSAGIPLSYNEQFF.

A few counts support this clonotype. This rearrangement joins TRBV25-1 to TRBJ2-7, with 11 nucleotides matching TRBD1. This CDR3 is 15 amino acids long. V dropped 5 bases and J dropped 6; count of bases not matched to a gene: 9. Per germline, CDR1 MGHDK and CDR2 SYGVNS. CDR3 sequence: CASSYLDRGLGEQYF. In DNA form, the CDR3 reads TGTGCCAGCAGTTACTTGGACAGGGGGCTTGGCGAGCAGTACTTC.

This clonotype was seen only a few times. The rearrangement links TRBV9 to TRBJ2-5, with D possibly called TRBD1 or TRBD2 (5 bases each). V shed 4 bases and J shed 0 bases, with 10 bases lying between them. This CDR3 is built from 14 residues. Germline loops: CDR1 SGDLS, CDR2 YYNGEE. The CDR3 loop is CASSPGTYQETQYF. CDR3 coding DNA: TGTGCCAGCAGCCCGGGGACGTACCAAGAGACCCAGTACTTC. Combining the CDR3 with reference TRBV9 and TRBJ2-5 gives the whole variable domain DSGVTQTPKHLITATGQRVTLRCSPRSGDLSVYWYQQSLDQGLQFLIQYYNGEERAKGNILERFSAQQFPDLHSELNLSSLELGDSALYFCASSPGTYQETQYFGPGTRLLVL.

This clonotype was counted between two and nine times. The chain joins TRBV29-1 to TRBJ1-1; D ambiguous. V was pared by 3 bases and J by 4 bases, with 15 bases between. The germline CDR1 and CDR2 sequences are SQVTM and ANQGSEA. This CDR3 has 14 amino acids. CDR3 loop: CSVDPLSWTTEAFF. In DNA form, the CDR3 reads TGCAGCGTTGACCCCCTATCGTGGACCACTGAAGCTTTCTTT.

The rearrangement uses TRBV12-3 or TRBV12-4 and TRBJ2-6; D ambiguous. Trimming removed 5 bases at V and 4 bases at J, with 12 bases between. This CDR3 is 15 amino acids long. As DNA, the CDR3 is TGTGCCAGCAGTCCCCGGTGGAGAGGGGCCAACGTCCTGACTTTC. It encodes CASSPRWRGANVLTF.

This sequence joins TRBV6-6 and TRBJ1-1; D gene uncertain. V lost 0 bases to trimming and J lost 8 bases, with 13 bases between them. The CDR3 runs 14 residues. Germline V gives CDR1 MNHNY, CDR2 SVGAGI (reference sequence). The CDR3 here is CASSYSRGRLEAFF. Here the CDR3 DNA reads TGTGCCAGCAGTTACTCGAGAGGGCGCTTGGAAGCTTTCTTT.

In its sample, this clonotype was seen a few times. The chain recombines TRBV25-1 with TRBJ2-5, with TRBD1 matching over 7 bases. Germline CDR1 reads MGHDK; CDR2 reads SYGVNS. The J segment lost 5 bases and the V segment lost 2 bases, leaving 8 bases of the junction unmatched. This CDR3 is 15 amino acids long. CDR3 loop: CASSEPRGTGETQYF. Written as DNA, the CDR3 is TGTGCCAGCAGTGAACCCAGGGGGACGGGGGAGACCCAGTACTTC.

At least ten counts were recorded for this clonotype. CDR3 region: CASSLGRGGTQPQHF. DNA for the CDR3: TGTGCCAGCAGTTTGGGCAGGGGCGGTACTCAGCCCCAGCATTTT. This chain uses TRBV12-3 or TRBV12-4 with TRBJ1-5; perhaps TRBD1 as D (6 bases). This CDR3 is 15 amino acids long. V lost 3 bases and J lost 6, with 15 bases in between.

CDR3 DNA sequence: TGTGCCAGTAGTAGCCGGGACAGCTTTACGTCAGACGAGCAGTACTTC. This translates into CASSSRDSFTSDEQYF. The gene calls are TRBV19 and TRBJ2-7; 7 nucleotides line up with TRBD1. The CDR3 totals 16 residues. Germline V gives CDR1 LNHDA, CDR2 SQIVND (reference sequence). After removal of 4 bases from V and 5 bases from J, the junction contained 14 bases not matched to a gene. The complete variable domain, with remaining parts taken from reference TRBV19 and TRBJ2-7, reads DGGITQSPKYLFRKEGQNVTLSCEQNLNHDAMYWYRQDPGQGLRLIYYSQIVNDFQKGDIAEGYSVSREKKESFPLTVTSAQKNPTAFYLCASSSRDSFTSDEQYFGPGTRLTVT.

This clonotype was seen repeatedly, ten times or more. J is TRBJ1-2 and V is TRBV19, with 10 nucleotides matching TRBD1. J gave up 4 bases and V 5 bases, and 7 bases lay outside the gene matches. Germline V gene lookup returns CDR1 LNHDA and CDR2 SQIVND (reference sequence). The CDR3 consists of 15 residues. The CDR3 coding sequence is TGTGCCAGTAGTCCGCAGACAGGGGGCGTCTATGGCTACACCTTC. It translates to CASSPQTGGVYGYTF.

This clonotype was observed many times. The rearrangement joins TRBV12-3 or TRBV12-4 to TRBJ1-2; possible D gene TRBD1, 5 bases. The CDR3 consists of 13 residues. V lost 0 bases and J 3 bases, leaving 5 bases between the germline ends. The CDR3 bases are TGTGCCAGCAGTTTAGCCAGGGACTATGGCTACACCTTC. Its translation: CASSLARDYGYTF.

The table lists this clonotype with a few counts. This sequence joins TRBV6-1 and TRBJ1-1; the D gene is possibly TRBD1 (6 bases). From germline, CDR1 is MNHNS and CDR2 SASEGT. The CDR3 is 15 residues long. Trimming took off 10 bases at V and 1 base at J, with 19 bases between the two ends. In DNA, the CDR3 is TGTGCCACCCCCCACAGGGATGGTCCGAACACTGAAGCTTTCTTT. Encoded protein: CATPHRDGPNTEAFF.